This T cell receptor beta chain was captured by sequencing in a study of shared clonotypes between healthy human individuals. Method: immunoSEQ multiplex PCR; TCRdb's copy keeps in-frame clones and lacks some. The sample lists hundreds of thousands of clones; around 93% were seen once. The V end lost 5 bases, the J end lost 6 bases, and 14 bases lay between the germline ends. Germline lookup yields CDR1 MNHEY and CDR2 SMNVEV (reference sequence). The CDR3 is 13 amino acids. In the naive CD8 group, cells lacked CD45RO and were positively selected for CCR7, so terminally differentiated effector memory CD45RA+ cells were left out.

Source material: naive CD8+ T cells sorted from blood. The chain joins TRBV27 to TRBJ2-7; no clear D. This clonotype originated in a man aged 25-45 years in good health. The CDR3 DNA is TGTGCCAGCAGTACCGTGGGCAGGCCCGAGCAGTACTTC. Encoded protein: CASSTVGRPEQYF.